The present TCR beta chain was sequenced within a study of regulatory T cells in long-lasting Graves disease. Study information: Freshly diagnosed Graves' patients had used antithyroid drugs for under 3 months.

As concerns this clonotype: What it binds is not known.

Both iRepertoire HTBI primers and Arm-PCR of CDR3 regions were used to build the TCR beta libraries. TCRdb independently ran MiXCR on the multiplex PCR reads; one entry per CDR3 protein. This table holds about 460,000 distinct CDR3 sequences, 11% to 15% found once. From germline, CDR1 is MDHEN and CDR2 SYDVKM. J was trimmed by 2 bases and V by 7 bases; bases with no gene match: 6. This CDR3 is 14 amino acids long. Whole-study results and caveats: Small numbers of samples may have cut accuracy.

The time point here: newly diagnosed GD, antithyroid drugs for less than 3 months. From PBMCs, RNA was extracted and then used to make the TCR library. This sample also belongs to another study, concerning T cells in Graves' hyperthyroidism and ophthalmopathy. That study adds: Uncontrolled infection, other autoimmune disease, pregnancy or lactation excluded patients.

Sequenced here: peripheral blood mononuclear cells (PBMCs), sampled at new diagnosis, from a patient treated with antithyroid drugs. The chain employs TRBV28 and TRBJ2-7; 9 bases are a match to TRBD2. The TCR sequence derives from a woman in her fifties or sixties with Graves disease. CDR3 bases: TGTGCCAGCACCCTAAGCGGGAGGACCTACGAGCAGTACTTC. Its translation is CASTLSGRTYEQYF.